The 8 T cell receptor beta chains below all came from one sample that was sequenced in a study of OX40 agonist ivuxolimab in advanced cancers. The method behind the library was the immunoSEQ multiplex PCR assay. As stored in TCRdb, this immuneACCESS dataset retains in-frame rearrangements with V and J assigned. A fraction of the clones does not appear; measured against another copy, unresolved V genes explain less than half of the discrepancy, and the remainder lacks a known reason. The sample profile shows more than 65,000 clones; around 92% of them were found once. The biggest ten clones account for approximately 8.6% of the sample. This sample comprised CD4+ or CD8+ T cells sorted from blood, obtained in a trial of the OX40 agonist ivuxolimab. These receptor sequences come from an adult with an advanced solid tumor such as melanoma, head and neck, liver or kidney cancer.

The chain employs TRBV7-9 and TRBJ2-1, with no clear D. V was shortened by 5 bases and J by 1 base, with 9 bases between the two germline ends. Germline V gives CDR1 SEHNR, CDR2 FQNEAQ (reference sequence). CDR3 length: 14 amino acids. Here the CDR3 DNA reads TGTGCCAGCAGCCCTGGCAATTCCTACAATGAGCAGTTCTTC. Translation gives CASSPGNSYNEQFF.

The chain joins TRBV13 to TRBJ2-5, with 8 positions matching TRBD2. Per the germline V gene, CDR1 is PRHDT and CDR2 is FYEKMQ (reference sequence). With 5 bases clipped from V and 5 bases from J, the junction kept 10 bases outside the gene matches. This CDR3 region has 15 residues. In nucleotides, the CDR3 is TGTGCCAGCAGCCATCCGGGACTAGGGGTCGAGACCCAGTACTTC. It codes for CASSHPGLGVETQYF.

The chain joins TRBV4-1 to TRBJ2-1; perhaps TRBD2 as D (5 bases). Germline CDR1 reads MGHRA; CDR2 reads YSYEKL. The ends were cut back, 5 bases at V and 2 bases at J, with 7 bases in the middle. CDR3 length: 13 amino acids. The CDR3 DNA follows: TGCGCCAGCAGCGCTAGCCCCTACAATGAGCAGTTCTTC. Translating it yields CASSASPYNEQFF.

The chain couples TRBV11-2 to TRBJ1-5; D unclear. There are 18 residues in the CDR3. Trimming removed 2 bases from V and 2 bases from J, with 19 bases in between. Germline CDR1 and CDR2: SGHAT and FQNNGV. CDR3 sequence: CASSLRAPRRAGNQPQHF. The CDR3 nucleotides read TGTGCCAGCAGCTTAAGGGCTCCCCGGCGGGCAGGCAATCAGCCCCAGCATTTT.

The rearrangement links TRBV6-1 to TRBJ2-4; D perhaps matches TRBD2 (6 bases). This CDR3 is 13 amino acids long. Germline V gene data show CDR1 as MNHNS and CDR2 as SASEGT. V lost 8 bases and J 0 bases, leaving 8 bases between the germline ends. CDR3 loop: CASQGLAKNIQYF. The CDR3 coding sequence is TGTGCCAGCCAGGGACTAGCCAAAAACATTCAGTACTTC.

V and J are TRBV27 and TRBJ2-7, with D maybe TRBD1 (5 bases). CDR3 length equals 12 residues. Trimming stripped 1 base from V and 5 bases from J, with 6 bases between. Germline CDR1 and CDR2: MNHEY and SMNVEV (reference sequence). The CDR3 spells CASSLLGDEQYF. DNA of the CDR3: TGTGCCAGCAGTTTATTAGGGGACGAGCAGTACTTC.

The chain couples TRBV9 to TRBJ1-2; TRBD1 aligns across 10 bases. Trimming at V came to 3 bases and at J to 4 bases, leaving 9 bases not matched to a gene. The V gene's germline CDR1 is SGDLS and CDR2 YYNGEE. CDR3 length equals 16 residues. This chain's CDR3 is CASSGLRDRGFYGYTF. The CDR3, as DNA: TGTGCCAGCAGCGGACTACGGGACAGGGGTTTCTATGGCTACACCTTC.

This chain connects TRBV4-2 to TRBJ1-2; 10 bases map to TRBD1. V was pared by 3 bases and J by 3 bases, with 10 bases of the junction left unmatched. CDR1 is LGHNA, CDR2 YNFKEQ, per germline. The CDR3 runs to 17 residues. The CDR3 coding sequence is TGTGCCAGCAGCCACTGGGACAGGGGCCGCTCTGACTATGGCTACACCTTC. Amino acid sequence: CASSHWDRGRSDYGYTF.